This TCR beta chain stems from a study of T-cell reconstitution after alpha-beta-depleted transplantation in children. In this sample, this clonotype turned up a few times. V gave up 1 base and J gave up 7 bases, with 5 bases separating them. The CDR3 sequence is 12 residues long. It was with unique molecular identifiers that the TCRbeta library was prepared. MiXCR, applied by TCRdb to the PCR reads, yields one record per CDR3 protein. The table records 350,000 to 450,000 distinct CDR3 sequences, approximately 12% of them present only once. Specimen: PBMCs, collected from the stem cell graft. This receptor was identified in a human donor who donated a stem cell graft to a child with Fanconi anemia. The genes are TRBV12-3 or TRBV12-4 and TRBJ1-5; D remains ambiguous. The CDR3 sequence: CASSLVSQPQHF. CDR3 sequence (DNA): TGTGCCAGCAGTTTAGTATCCCAGCCCCAGCATTTT.